Below are 29 T cell receptor beta chains sequenced from a single sample in a study of cytomegalovirus exposure and HLA in healthy donors. PCR employed 60 Vbeta and 13 Jbeta primers. Sequencing was performed with immunoSEQ multiplex PCR; in TCRdb, only in-frame clones are kept and a portion is missing. The table lists 130,000 to 150,000 clones, approximately 78% of them singletons. The sequenced sample consisted of PBMCs. The receptors here all came from a female donor in good health and CMV-seronegative.

This clone was counted once. This chain uses TRBV7-2 with TRBJ1-3; 7 positions match TRBD1. The CDR3 contains 15 residues. J was trimmed by 4 bases and V by 5 bases; bases with no gene match: 8. Germline V lookup: CDR1 SGHTA, CDR2 FQGNSA. As DNA, the CDR3 is TGTGCCAGCAGCGGGCGACAGGGAGGAGGAAACACCATATATTTT. This translates into CASSGRQGGGNTIYF.

This clone has just a few counts. The genes are TRBV2 and TRBJ1-1; D is possibly TRBD1 (5 bases). V was shortened by 3 bases and J by 6 bases, with 11 bases between the two germline ends. Germline assignment: CDR1 SNHLY and CDR2 FYNNEI. The CDR3 contains 13 residues. The CDR3 bases are TGTGCCAGCAGTGAGGTGGGGCGCCCTGAAGCTTTCTTT. Its translation is CASSEVGRPEAFF.

On this clone itself: Compared with germline, one end of the junction differs, possibly owing to a read error. The V call is TRBV14, the J call TRBJ2-4; D remains unclear. Germline assignment: CDR1 SGHDN and CDR2 FVKESK. This CDR3 comprises 16 residues. CDR3 amino acids: CASSQVGSRTKNIQYF. CDR3 coding DNA: TGTGCCAGCAGTCAAGTCGGCTCTAGAACCAAAAACATTCAGTACTTC. Drawing the rest from reference TRBV14 and TRBJ2-4, the complete variable domain is EAGVTQFPSHSVIEKGQTVTLRCDPISGHDNLYWYRRVMGKEIKFLLHFVKESKQDESGMPNNRFLAERTGGTYSTLKVQPAELEDSGVYFCASSQVGSRTKNIQYFGAGTRLSVL.

The CDR3 loop reads CASSRTGGSFGYEQYF. CDR3 nucleotide sequence: TGTGCCAGTAGCCGGACAGGGGGCTCTTTTGGCTACGAGCAGTACTTC. The chain links TRBV19 to TRBJ2-7; 11 nucleotides line up with TRBD1. V was clipped by 6 bases and J by 3 bases; unmatched bases: 10. The CDR3 contains 16 residues. The V gene's germline CDR1 is LNHDA and CDR2 SQIVND (reference sequence).

V gene TRBV10-2 combines with J gene TRBJ2-7; TRBD2 might be the D (6 bases). CDR1 is WSHSY and CDR2 is SAAADI in the germline V gene. The CDR3 is made up of 13 amino acids. The germline V and J ends were trimmed by 8 bases and 7 bases, with 18 bases remaining between them. The CDR3 DNA reads TGCGCCAGCCTTGGGGGGAGTCATTGGGAGCAGTACTTC. It codes for CASLGGSHWEQYF.

Only one count was recorded for this clone. Other DNA sequences in this specimen translate into the identical CDR3. The chain combines TRBV19 with TRBJ2-3; a possible D gene is TRBD1 (5 bases). V lost 3 bases to trimming and J lost 3 bases, with 7 bases between them. In germline, CDR1 is LNHDA, CDR2 SQIVND (reference sequence). There are 13 residues in the CDR3. The CDR3 sequence is CASSIQGTDTQYF. Here the CDR3 DNA reads TGTGCCAGTAGTATCCAGGGAACAGATACGCAGTATTTT.

With respect to this clone: The sample contains more than one DNA sequence encoding this CDR3. The genes are TRBV6-1 and TRBJ1-2, with D possibly matching TRBD1 (6 bases). The germline V gene has CDR1 MNHNS and CDR2 SASEGT. V was trimmed by 8 bases and J by 2 bases, leaving 12 bases between them. CDR3 length equals 13 residues. This CDR3 is CASGYRANYGYTF. In nucleotides, the CDR3 is TGTGCCAGCGGGTACAGGGCGAACTATGGCTACACCTTC.

The chain links TRBV27 to TRBJ2-3; the D gene is possibly TRBD1 (7 bases). Germline V gene data show CDR1 as MNHEY and CDR2 as SMNVEV (reference sequence). This CDR3 spans 16 amino acids. Trimming pared 0 bases from V and 1 base from J, leaving 11 bases between. The CDR3 reads CASSLSTGTRTDTQYF. CDR3 DNA: TGTGCCAGCAGTTTATCGACAGGGACTCGCACAGATACGCAGTATTTT.

The rearrangement links TRBV6-1 to TRBJ1-2, with a tentative D call TRBD1 (5 bases). Germline-derived CDR1 and CDR2 are MNHNS and SASEGT. Trimming cost V 4 bases and J 5 bases, with 8 bases left between them. This CDR3 has 12 amino acids. CDR3 coding DNA: TGTGCCAGCAGTGGGCAGGGATATGGCTACACCTTC. This codes for CASSGQGYGYTF.

This clone was detected once. The chain joins TRBV9 to TRBJ1-5, with D maybe TRBD1 (5 bases). Trimming took off 5 bases at V and 5 bases at J, with 8 bases between the two ends. Germline loops: CDR1 SGDLS, CDR2 YYNGEE. CDR3 length equals 12 residues. Written as DNA, the CDR3 is TGTGCCAGCAGAGCGGGGGATCAGCCCCAGCATTTT. Translation: CASRAGDQPQHF.

This rearrangement joins TRBV5-1 to TRBJ2-3; TRBD2 aligns across 8 bases. J was trimmed by 1 base and V by 4 bases; bases with no gene match: 2. The germline V gene encodes CDR1 SGHRS and CDR2 YFSETQ. This CDR3 region has 14 residues. CDR3 nucleotide sequence: TGCGCCAGCAGCCAGACTAGCGGCACAGATACGCAGTATTTT. Translating gives CASSQTSGTDTQYF. Full variable domain (remainder filled in from reference TRBV5-1 and TRBJ2-3): KAGVTQTPRYLIKTRGQQVTLSCSPISGHRSVSWYQQTPGQGLQFLFEYFSETQRNKGNFPGRFSGRQFSNSRSEMNVSTLELGDSALYLCASSQTSGTDTQYFGPGTRLTVL.

A word on this clone: The sample contains more than one DNA sequence encoding this CDR3. For the CDR3, the DNA is TGTGCCAGCAGGGCCGGACAGGGAATTCACTATGGCTACACCTTC. Protein product: CASRAGQGIHYGYTF. V gene TRBV6-6 combines with J gene TRBJ1-2; TRBD1 matches at 8 bases. Trimming removed 6 bases from V and 3 bases from J; junction bases left unmatched: 9. CDR1 is MNHNY, CDR2 SVGAGI, per germline (reference sequence). CDR3 length: 15 amino acids.

This chain connects TRBV6-1 to TRBJ1-4; the D gene is possibly TRBD1 (5 bases). Germline CDR1 and CDR2: MNHNS and SASEGT. Trimming shortened V by 2 bases and J by 2 bases, and 9 bases separated the two germline ends. This CDR3 has 15 amino acids. CDR3 nucleotide sequence: TGTGCCAGCAGTGAATCGGGGGGGACTAATGAAAAACTGTTTTTT. The encoded protein is CASSESGGTNEKLFF.

V is TRBV14 and J is TRBJ2-5, with D perhaps TRBD2 (6 bases). The CDR3 has 16 amino acids. V gave up 5 bases and J gave up 2 bases, with 18 bases separating them. The germline CDR1 and CDR2 sequences are SGHDN and FVKESK. As DNA, the CDR3 is TGTGCCAGCAGCACCCGACTAGGCACCCCGCAAGAGACCCAGTACTTC. Its protein product is CASSTRLGTPQETQYF.

In its sample, this clone was seen once. The CDR3 spells CASSLAQGDGYTF. CDR3 in DNA: TGCGCCAGCAGCTTGGCACAGGGGGATGGCTACACCTTC. This rearrangement joins TRBV5-1 to TRBJ1-2, with 8 bases aligning to TRBD1. V was clipped by 0 bases and J by 6 bases; unmatched bases: 1. CDR3 length equals 13 residues. Germline CDR1 and CDR2: SGHRS and YFSETQ. Complete variable domain (other parts from reference TRBV5-1 and TRBJ1-2): KAGVTQTPRYLIKTRGQQVTLSCSPISGHRSVSWYQQTPGQGLQFLFEYFSETQRNKGNFPGRFSGRQFSNSRSEMNVSTLELGDSALYLCASSLAQGDGYTFGSGTRLTVV.

As for this clone: Other DNA sequences within the sample encode an identical CDR3. This sequence joins TRBV5-1 and TRBJ1-3; possibly TRBD1 for D (6 bases). Trimming removed 0 bases from V and 2 bases from J, with 6 bases in between. The germline CDR1 and CDR2 sequences are SGHRS and YFSETQ. The CDR3 sequence is 14 residues long. In nucleotides, the CDR3 is TGCGCCAGCAGCTTGGCAGGGGCTGGAAACACCATATATTTT. It is translated as CASSLAGAGNTIYF. The full variable domain, its missing parts supplied by reference TRBV5-1 and TRBJ1-3, is KAGVTQTPRYLIKTRGQQVTLSCSPISGHRSVSWYQQTPGQGLQFLFEYFSETQRNKGNFPGRFSGRQFSNSRSEMNVSTLELGDSALYLCASSLAGAGNTIYFGEGSWLTVV.

This clone was counted a few times. V is TRBV6-1 and J is TRBJ1-5, with 8 bases matching TRBD1. From germline, CDR1 is MNHNS and CDR2 SASEGT. The CDR3 contains 17 residues. The V gene end was trimmed by 4 bases and the J gene end by 6 bases; junction bases not matched to a gene: 14. This CDR3 reads CASSGQTQGASSQPQHF. CDR3 coding DNA: TGTGCCAGCAGTGGCCAGACGCAGGGGGCAAGTAGTCAGCCCCAGCATTTT.

The CDR3: CSVAGSGSEAFF. DNA for the CDR3: TGCAGCGTTGCAGGATCCGGGAGTGAAGCTTTCTTT. This chain uses TRBV29-1 with TRBJ1-1; unclear D gene. CDR3 size: 12 residues. From germline, CDR1 is SQVTM and CDR2 ANQGSEA. Trimming pared 4 bases from V and 7 bases from J, leaving 13 bases between.

The J gene is TRBJ1-4, the V gene TRBV27, with D perhaps matching TRBD1 (6 bases). The CDR3 runs to 13 residues. Germline V gene sequence: CDR1 MNHEY, CDR2 SMNVEV (reference sequence). V lost 5 bases and J lost 13, with 17 bases in between. As DNA, the CDR3 is TGTGCCAGCAGTCCGAGGGGGGGGCTGGCACTGTTTTTT. As protein: CASSPRGGLALFF.

J is TRBJ2-1 and V is TRBV2; the match to TRBD2 covers 8 bases. The CDR3 sequence is 11 residues long. V shed 6 bases, J shed 10 bases, and the junction held 2 bases outside the gene matches. Germline CDR1 reads SNHLY; CDR2 reads FYNNEI. CDR3 sequence (DNA): TGTGCCAGCAGATTAGCGGGGGAGCAGTTCTTC. This sequence encodes CASRLAGEQFF.

The CDR3 reads CAWSVRQGNSPLHF. In DNA form, the CDR3 reads TGTGCCTGGAGTGTACGGCAGGGAAATTCACCCCTCCACTTT. The chain employs TRBV30 and TRBJ1-6, with a weak D call TRBD1 (5 bases). Germline V gene data show CDR1 as GTSNPN and CDR2 as SVGIG (reference sequence). There are 14 residues in the CDR3. V gave up 0 bases and J gave up 7 bases, with 10 bases separating them.

The CDR3 protein is CASKRSGQGNTEAFF. CDR3 bases: TGTGCCAGCAAACGCAGCGGACAGGGGAACACTGAAGCTTTCTTT. The V call is TRBV27, the J call TRBJ1-1, with 8 positions matching TRBD1. CDR1 is MNHEY, CDR2 SMNVEV, per germline (reference sequence). After removal of 7 bases from V and 1 base from J, the junction contained 8 bases not matched to a gene. This CDR3 is 15 amino acids long.

This chain uses TRBV4-1 with TRBJ1-4; D is ambiguous. CDR3 length: 14 amino acids. Deletions cut 1 base from V and 10 bases from J, with 13 bases between. In germline, CDR1 is MGHRA, CDR2 YSYEKL. The CDR3 is CASSQAEVPGKLFF. The CDR3 DNA is TGCGCCAGCAGCCAAGCAGAGGTCCCCGGAAAACTGTTTTTT.

The chain combines TRBV9 with TRBJ1-2, with TRBD1 matching over 7 bases. Germline V CDR1 and CDR2: SGDLS, YYNGEE. Losses at the gene ends were 3 bases for V and 0 bases for J; bases not matched to a gene: 8. The CDR3 is 16 residues long. The CDR3 spells CASSESAGGANYGYTF. The CDR3 DNA sequence: TGTGCCAGCAGCGAAAGTGCAGGGGGAGCTAACTATGGCTACACCTTC.

This chain links TRBV6-1 with TRBJ2-1, with 8 bases aligning to TRBD2. This CDR3 has 15 residues. The V gene's germline CDR1 is MNHNS and CDR2 SASEGT. The ends lost 7 bases at V and 6 bases at J; junction bases unmatched: 11. The CDR3 is CASTRLIAGSNEQFF. CDR3 in DNA: TGTGCCAGCACCCGGCTCATAGCGGGGAGCAATGAGCAGTTCTTC.

V and J are TRBV7-6 and TRBJ2-5, with TRBD1 matching 7 bases. TRBJ2-7 explains the end of the DNA better; the J call may be wrong. The CDR3 loop spans 14 amino acids. Germline CDR1 SGHVS, CDR2 FNYEAQ. CDR3 nucleotide sequence: TGTGCCAGCAGCTTAAACACAGGGGCCTACGAGCAGTACTTC. It codes for CASSLNTGAYEQYF.

This clone has just a few counts. V gene TRBV5-1 combines with J gene TRBJ1-1, with 9 bases identical to TRBD1. This CDR3 comprises 14 residues. Germline V CDR1 and CDR2: SGHRS, YFSETQ. V trimming: 5 bases; J trimming: 1 base; junction bases outside the gene matches: 3. DNA of the CDR3: TGCGCCAGCAGTCCGACAGGGGGGAACACTGAAGCTTTCTTT. It encodes CASSPTGGNTEAFF.

The rearrangement joins TRBV6-5 to TRBJ1-2, with 7 bases aligning to TRBD1. CDR1 and CDR2 from the germline V gene are MNHEY and SVGAGI. With V trimmed by 6 bases and J by 6 bases, 4 bases remained unmatched. This CDR3 spans 12 amino acids. CDR3: CASSQDRHGYTF. CDR3 nucleotides: TGTGCCAGCAGCCAGGACAGGCATGGCTACACCTTC.

The chain uses TRBV27 and TRBJ2-3; 8 positions agree with TRBD2. The junction had 21 bases not matched to a gene; V was cut back by 1 base and J by 12 bases. CDR3 length: 18 amino acids. Germline V CDR1 and CDR2: MNHEY, SMNVEV (reference sequence). The CDR3 DNA reads TGTGCCAGCAGTTTATGGGGGGCGGGGTCGCAGCGGGGGCAACGTCAGTATTTT. Translated, it gives CASSLWGAGSQRGQRQYF.